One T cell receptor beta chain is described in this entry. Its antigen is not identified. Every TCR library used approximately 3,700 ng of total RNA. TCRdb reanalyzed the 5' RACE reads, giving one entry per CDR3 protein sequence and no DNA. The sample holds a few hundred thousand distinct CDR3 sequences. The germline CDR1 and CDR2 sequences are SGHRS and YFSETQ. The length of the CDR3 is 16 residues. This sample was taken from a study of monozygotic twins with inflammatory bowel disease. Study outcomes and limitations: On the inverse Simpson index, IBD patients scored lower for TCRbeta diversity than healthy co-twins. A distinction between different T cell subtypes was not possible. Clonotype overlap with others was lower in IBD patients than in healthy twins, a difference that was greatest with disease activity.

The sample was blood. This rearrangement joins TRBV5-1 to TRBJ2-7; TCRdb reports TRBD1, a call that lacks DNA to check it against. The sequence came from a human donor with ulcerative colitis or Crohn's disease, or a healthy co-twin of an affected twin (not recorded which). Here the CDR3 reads CASSLEAGQGWYEQYF. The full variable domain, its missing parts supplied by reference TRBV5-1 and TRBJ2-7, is KAGVTQTPRYLIKTRGQQVTLSCSPISGHRSVSWYQQTPGQGLQFLFEYFSETQRNKGNFPGRFSGRQFSNSRSEMNVSTLELGDSALYLCASSLEAGQGWYEQYFGPGTRLTVT.